This T cell receptor beta chain derives from a study of blood T cell repertoires in COVID-19 (dated by TCRdb to the early 2020s). About the study as a whole: Collaborator samples came from the United States, Italy and Spain and covered acute and convalescent phases of COVID-19. The material from the prospective study consisted of cDNA or gDNA derived from T cells, B-cell-depleted T cells, or PBMCs. The repertoires were released in a freely available public database meant as a resource for research on the immune response to SARS-CoV-2. Deeply sampled blood TCRbeta repertoires from subjects exposed to, actively infected with, or recovered from COVID-19 were included in the dataset. The samples were drawn from two sources: the first 160 participants of the ongoing ImmuneRACE study, and over 1,000 subjects contributed by 6 global collaborators. The sample metadata nearly always contained a de-identified subject ID, COVID-19 status, age in years and sex. Where available, HLA class I and class II types were taken from metadata supplied by the sample provider and were not determined by assay-based typing. What the authors observed across the whole study: The quantity of clinical and demographic metadata differed by source and by participant and was supplied without curation.

The immunoSEQ Assay, a bias-controlled multiplex PCR, was used to amplify TCRbeta CDR3 regions from genomic DNA. Processing in the source paper ran as follows. Nucleated cell counts per sample were estimated from amplification of reference gene primers within the assay. To quantify the absolute abundance of each unique TCRbeta CDR3 rearrangement, sequence reads were collapsed and filtered. For each sample, productive Simpson clonality was calculated as the square root of Simpson's diversity index over productive rearrangements. The table comes from immuneACCESS by way of TCRdb, which keeps in-frame sequences with V and J called. Part of the clones is missing from these tables; in studies checked, under half for an unresolved V gene and the rest for unknown reasons. D and trimming were read from the DNA, whereas the V and J calls and clone size are those reported in that table. Counted in this sample were hundreds of thousands of clones; 70% to 90% of them appeared once. The top ten hold 1.4% of the sample.

The collaborating institutions used their own protocols to collect whole blood in K2EDTA tubes. For TCRbeta analysis, collaborators shipped samples as frozen whole blood, isolated PBMCs, or DNA extracted from either of those sample types. CDR1 and CDR2, per the germline V gene (reference sequence), are LNHDA and SQIVND. The V end gives up 9 bases and the J end 7 bases, leaving 14 bases in the junction not matched to a gene. Taken from cysteine to phenylalanine, the CDR3 has 15 residues. CDR3 DNA is the only sequence kept; it has 45 bases, read in frame from the first base. In its sample, this clone was seen a few times. The target of this receptor is not known. Per-base quality was not reported, and no clone a single base away is much larger than it.

This TCR derives from a woman in her thirties with active or convalescent COVID-19. Sequenced material: peripheral blood. Here the chain combines TRBV19 and TRBJ1-5; 8 of the junction bases match TRBD1. The CDR3 is CASTKSTGVRQPQHF. The nucleotide sequence reads TGTGCCAGCACGAAGTCGACAGGGGTCAGGCAGCCCCAGCATTTT. Full variable domain (CDR3 extended with the reference TRBV19 and TRBJ1-5 proteins): DGGITQSPKYLFRKEGQNVTLSCEQNLNHDAMYWYRQDPGQGLRLIYYSQIVNDFQKGDIAEGYSVSREKKESFPLTVTSAQKNPTAFYLCASTKSTGVRQPQHFGDGTRLSIL.